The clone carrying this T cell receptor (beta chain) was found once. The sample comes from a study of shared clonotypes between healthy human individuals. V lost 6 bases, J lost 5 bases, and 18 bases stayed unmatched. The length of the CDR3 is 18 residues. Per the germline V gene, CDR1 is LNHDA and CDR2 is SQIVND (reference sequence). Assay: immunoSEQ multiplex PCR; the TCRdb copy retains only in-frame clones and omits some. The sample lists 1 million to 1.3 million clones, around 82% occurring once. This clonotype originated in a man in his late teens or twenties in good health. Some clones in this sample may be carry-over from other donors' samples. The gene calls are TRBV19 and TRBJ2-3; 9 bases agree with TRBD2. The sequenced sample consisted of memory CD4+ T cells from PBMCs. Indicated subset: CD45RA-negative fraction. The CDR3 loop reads CASSQVASGRTRRDTQYF. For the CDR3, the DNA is TGTGCCAGTAGCCAGGTGGCGAGCGGGAGGACTCGGCGAGATACGCAGTATTTT.